Listed below are T cell receptor beta chains from one sample, sequenced in a study of T cells after yellow fever vaccination. TCRdb fed the 5' RACE reads into MiXCR, producing one record per CDR3 protein. The sample lists hundreds of thousands of distinct CDR3 sequences; 13% were seen once. The sample here was PBMCs, taken on the day of the yellow fever booster vaccination. These receptors were taken from a man aged 30 to 39 who received the YFV17D yellow fever vaccine. CDR3s include the opening cysteine and the closing phenylalanine or tryptophan. The D gene is left open where the match is weak. Clone size appears in some rows only: once, few, many, or a class for an expanded clone.

D gene,V gene,clone size,J gene,CDR3 protein,CDR3 DNA
TRBD2,TRBV7-6,.,TRBJ2-5,CASSLAPLAGVETQYF,TGTGCCAGCAGCTTAGCGCCCCTAGCGGGAGTAGAGACCCAGTACTTC
TRBD2,TRBV28,.,TRBJ2-3,CASSSTSVSTDTQYF,TGTGCCAGCAGTTCTACTAGCGTTAGCACAGATACGCAGTATTTT
TRBD2,TRBV25-1,few,TRBJ2-2,CAASGEREMTGELFF,TGTGCCGCAAGTGGAGAGCGGGAGATGACCGGGGAGCTGTTTTTT
TRBD2,TRBV4-3,.,TRBJ2-3,CASSSGRASQNTQYF,TGCGCCAGCAGTAGCGGGAGGGCCTCTCAGAATACGCAGTATTTT
.,TRBV29-1,.,TRBJ2-7,CSVTGTSYEQYF,TGCAGCGTCACCGGGACATCCTACGAGCAGTACTTC
TRBD2,TRBV7-9,few,TRBJ2-1,CASSPPPRLAGGNEQFF,TGTGCCAGCAGCCCTCCCCCCCGACTAGCCGGGGGCAATGAGCAGTTCTTC
.,TRBV29-1,few,TRBJ2-1,CSVEDERSSYNEQFF,TGCAGCGTTGAAGATGAACGCAGCTCCTACAATGAGCAGTTCTTC
.,TRBV9,.,TRBJ2-3,CASSVDLGDTQYF,TGTGCCAGCAGCGTAGATTTGGGAGATACGCAGTATTTT
TRBD1,TRBV11-2,few,TRBJ1-1,CASRSLGQGARTEAFF,TGTGCCAGCCGAAGCTTAGGACAGGGGGCGCGAACTGAAGCTTTCTTT
TRBD2,TRBV11-2,.,TRBJ2-5,CASSLSPSSGGWVETQYF,TGTGCCAGCAGCTTAAGCCCTTCTAGCGGGGGATGGGTAGAGACCCAGTACTTC
TRBD1,TRBV20-1,few,TRBJ2-3,CSAPGQGFTDTQYF,TGCAGTGCCCCGGGACAGGGGTTCACAGATACGCAGTATTTT
TRBD2,TRBV10-3,few,TRBJ2-2,CAISQLAGETGELFF,TGTGCCATCAGCCAACTAGCGGGAGAAACCGGGGAGCTGTTTTTT
TRBD2,TRBV11-2,many,TRBJ2-4,CASSLGLSGLAGAGNIQYF,TGTGCCAGCAGCTTAGGGTTGTCAGGACTAGCGGGAGCAGGGAACATTCAGTACTTC
.,TRBV29-1,.,TRBJ2-1,CSVAGHPSYNEQFF,TGCAGCGTTGCCGGACACCCCTCCTACAATGAGCAGTTCTTC
.,TRBV6-5,few,TRBJ2-7,CASSHRDTTYEQYF,TGTGCCAGCAGTCACCGGGACACGACCTACGAGCAGTACTTC
.,TRBV2,many,TRBJ2-2,CASRDTGELFF,TGTGCCAGCAGAGACACCGGGGAGCTGTTTTTT
.,TRBV20-1,few,TRBJ2-1,CSATRNSYNEQFF,TGCAGTGCTACTCGAAACTCCTACAATGAGCAGTTCTTC
TRBD1,TRBV7-2,few,TRBJ2-7,CASSVATGGNTYEQYF,TGTGCCAGCAGCGTCGCCACAGGGGGGAACACCTACGAGCAGTACTTC
.,TRBV19,.,TRBJ2-2,CASSIDRKGTNTGELFF,TGTGCCAGTAGTATAGATCGTAAGGGGACGAACACCGGGGAGCTGTTTTTT
.,TRBV12-3/TRBV12-4,.,TRBJ2-5,CASSLVEQETQYF,TGTGCCAGCAGTTTGGTTGAGCAAGAGACCCAGTACTTC
.,TRBV27,few,TRBJ2-1,CASSLAALGGNEQFF,TGTGCCAGCAGTTTGGCCGCCCTAGGTGGCAATGAGCAGTTCTTC
TRBD2,TRBV11-2,.,TRBJ2-3,CASSIRAGRGTDTQYF,TGTGCCAGCAGCATCAGAGCGGGAAGGGGCACAGATACGCAGTATTTT
.,TRBV24-1,.,TRBJ2-3,CATSDPSNTDTQYF,TGTGCCACCAGTGACCCCTCCAACACAGATACGCAGTATTTT
.,TRBV24-1,.,TRBJ2-2,CATSDPTMSGELFF,TGTGCCACCAGTGATCCAACGATGTCCGGGGAGCTGTTTTTT
TRBD2,TRBV5-1,.,TRBJ2-2,CASSSAGTRDTGELFF,TGCGCCAGCAGCTCCGCCGGGACTAGAGACACCGGGGAGCTGTTTTTT
.,TRBV20-1,.,TRBJ2-1,CSAGRGDYNEQFF,TGCAGTGCAGGGCGTGGGGATTACAATGAGCAGTTCTTC
.,TRBV29-1,.,TRBJ2-7,CSVAPGPYEQYF,TGCAGCGTTGCTCCCGGTCCCTACGAGCAGTACTTC
.,TRBV27,.,TRBJ2-5,CASSNEGNIQETQYF,TGTGCCAGCAGCAATGAGGGCAACATCCAAGAGACCCAGTACTTC
.,TRBV20-1,.,TRBJ2-5,CSARSWAWETQYF,TGCAGTGCTAGAAGTTGGGCTTGGGAGACCCAGTACTTC
.,TRBV30,few,TRBJ1-5,CAWTGASNQPQHF,TGTGCCTGGACAGGGGCAAGCAATCAGCCCCAGCATTTT
.,TRBV7-2,few,TRBJ2-7,CASGPRRSSYEQYF,TGTGCCAGCGGCCCCAGGCGGAGCTCCTACGAGCAGTACTTC
.,TRBV7-9,few,TRBJ2-2,CASSLARAANTGELFF,TGTGCCAGCAGCTTAGCTCGGGCAGCGAACACCGGGGAGCTGTTTTTT
TRBD1,TRBV5-1,many,TRBJ2-7,CASSLGDRSYEQYF,TGTGCCAGCAGCTTAGGGGACAGAAGCTACGAGCAGTACTTC
.,TRBV19,few,TRBJ1-2,CASRLQNHYGYTF,TGTGCCAGTAGGTTACAGAACCACTATGGCTACACCTTC
TRBD1,TRBV5-5,.,TRBJ2-7,CASNPGGLYEQYF,TGTGCCAGCAACCCAGGGGGCCTCTACGAGCAGTACTTC
TRBD2,TRBV15,.,TRBJ2-7,CATSRDRGFGTSGSYEQYF,TGTGCCACCAGCAGAGATAGGGGCTTTGGGACTAGCGGATCCTACGAGCAGTACTTC
TRBD2,TRBV27,.,TRBJ2-3,CASSWSSGRADTQYF,TGTGCCAGCAGTTGGTCTAGCGGGAGGGCAGATACGCAGTATTTT
TRBD2,TRBV11-2,few,TRBJ2-3,CASSLMGQLAGVPDTQYF,TGTGCCAGCAGCTTAATGGGCCAACTAGCGGGAGTTCCAGATACGCAGTATTTT
.,TRBV10-3,few,TRBJ2-5,CAISQTETQYF,TGTGCCATCAGCCAAACAGAGACCCAGTACTTC
TRBD1,TRBV4-3,.,TRBJ2-6,CASSQGRQGLSSGANVLTF,TGCGCCAGCAGCCAAGGCAGACAGGGGCTTAGCTCTGGGGCCAACGTCCTGACTTTC
TRBD2,TRBV7-9,.,TRBJ2-3,CASAGGGPSTDTQYF,TGTGCCAGCGCGGGAGGAGGTCCTAGCACAGATACGCAGTATTTT
TRBD2,TRBV5-5,few,TRBJ2-5,CASSGGTSGIQTQYF,TGTGCCAGCAGCGGCGGGACTAGCGGGATTCAGACCCAGTACTTC